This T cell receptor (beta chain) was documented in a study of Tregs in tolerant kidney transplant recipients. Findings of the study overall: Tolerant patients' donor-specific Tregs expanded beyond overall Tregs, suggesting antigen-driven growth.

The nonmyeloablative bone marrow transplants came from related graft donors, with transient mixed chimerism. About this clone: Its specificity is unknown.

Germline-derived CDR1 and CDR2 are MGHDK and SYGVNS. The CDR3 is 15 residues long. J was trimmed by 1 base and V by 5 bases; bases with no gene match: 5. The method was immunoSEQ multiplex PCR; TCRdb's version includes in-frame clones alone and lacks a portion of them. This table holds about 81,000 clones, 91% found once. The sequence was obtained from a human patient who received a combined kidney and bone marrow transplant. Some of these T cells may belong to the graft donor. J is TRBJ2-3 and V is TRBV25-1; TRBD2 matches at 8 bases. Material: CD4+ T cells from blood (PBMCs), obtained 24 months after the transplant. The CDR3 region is CASSREGGGTDTQYF. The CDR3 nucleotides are TGTGCCAGCAGTCGGGAGGGAGGGGGCACAGATACGCAGTATTTT.